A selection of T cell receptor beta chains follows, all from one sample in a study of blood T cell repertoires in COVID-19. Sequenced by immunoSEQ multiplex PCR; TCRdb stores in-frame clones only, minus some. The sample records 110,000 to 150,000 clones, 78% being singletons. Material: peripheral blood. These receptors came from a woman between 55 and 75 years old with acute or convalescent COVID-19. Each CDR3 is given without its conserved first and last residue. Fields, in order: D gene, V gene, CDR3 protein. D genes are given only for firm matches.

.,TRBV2,ASSVGQGSEKLF
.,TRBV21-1,ASSKLDRGCPDTQY
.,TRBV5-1,ASSPVRGLQADTQY
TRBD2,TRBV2,ASREGLAGVYEQY
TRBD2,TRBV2,ASTGGSYEQY
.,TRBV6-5,ASSNRRGQY
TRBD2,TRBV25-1,ASSESLGLAGNEQY
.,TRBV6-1,ASSESGIYGYT
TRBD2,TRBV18,ASSPGIAGGSTGELF
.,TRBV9,ASSGFGDSGGVEQY
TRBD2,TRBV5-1,ASSLGGAGELF
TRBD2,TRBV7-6,ASSPSPSSGFTYEQY
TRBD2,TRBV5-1,ASSLIAGLNNEQF
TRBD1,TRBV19,ASRISGTATNEKLF
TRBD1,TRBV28,ASSLILGQGVKGYT
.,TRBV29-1,SVVGTYSYEQY
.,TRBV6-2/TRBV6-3,ASSLLAKNIQY
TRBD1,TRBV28,ASRLTGGAWTEAF
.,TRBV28,ASVGEPNEKLF
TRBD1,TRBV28,ASTRQGGRDGYT
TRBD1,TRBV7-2,ASSSVKGQGYNEQF
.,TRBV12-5,ASGARGQSYGYT
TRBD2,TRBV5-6,ASRTSGRAGELF
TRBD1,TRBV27,ASSFLTGSLH
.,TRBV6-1,ASSESGRGRSPQH
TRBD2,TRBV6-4,ASSVAGGRNEQF
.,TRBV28,ASSSSIRTTEGGNQPQH
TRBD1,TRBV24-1,ATSDGDRGYGYT
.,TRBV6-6,ASTLSSHNEQF
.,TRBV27,ASSFSGNEQF
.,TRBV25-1,ASGSSTDTQY
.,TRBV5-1,ASSLNSYTQY
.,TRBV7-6,ASSLVGGDLLHEQY
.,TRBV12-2,ASRCPGVSYGYT
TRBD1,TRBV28,ASSLAGGALNYGYT
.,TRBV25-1,ASSEGAGVYSPLH
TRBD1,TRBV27,ASSTHIQGARFTEAF
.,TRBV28,ASSLASAEAF
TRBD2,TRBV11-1,ASSAWTSGYEQY
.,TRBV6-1,ASSETIGSTGELF
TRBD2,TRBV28,ASSYGLAGLADTQY
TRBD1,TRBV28,ASSPGTGGSVSNQPQH
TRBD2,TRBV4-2,ASSQDTSGRFTGELF
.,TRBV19,ASSITTDYSNQPQH
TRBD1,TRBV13,ASSFHPLGTGRTREQY
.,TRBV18,ASSPLRADLFKQY
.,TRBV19,ASSIQLTLNTEAF
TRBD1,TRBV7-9,ASSWSTGRGGYT
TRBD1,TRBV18,ASSPNRGFQETQY
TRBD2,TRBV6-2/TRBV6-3,ASSMGSGTRGTGELF
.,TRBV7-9,ASSFGAGPSYEQY
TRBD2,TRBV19,ASRGLAGAQEQF
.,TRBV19,ASSIKGHTLGEPQH